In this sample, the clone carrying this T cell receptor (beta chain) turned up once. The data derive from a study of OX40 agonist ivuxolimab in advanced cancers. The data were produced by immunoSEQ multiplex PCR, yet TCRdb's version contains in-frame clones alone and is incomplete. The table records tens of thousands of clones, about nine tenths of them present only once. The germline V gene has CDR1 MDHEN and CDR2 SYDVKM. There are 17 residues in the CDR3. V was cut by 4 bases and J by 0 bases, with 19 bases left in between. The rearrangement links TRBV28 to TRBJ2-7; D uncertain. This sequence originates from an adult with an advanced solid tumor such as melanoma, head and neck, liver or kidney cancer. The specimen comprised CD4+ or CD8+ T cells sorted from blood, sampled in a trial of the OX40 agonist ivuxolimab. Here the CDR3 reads CASSSAVGPMSSYEQYF. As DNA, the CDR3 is TGTGCCAGCAGTTCCGCCGTTGGGCCGATGAGCTCCTACGAGCAGTACTTC. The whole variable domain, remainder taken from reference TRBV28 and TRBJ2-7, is DVKVTQSSRYLVKRTGEKVFLECVQDMDHENMFWYRQDPGLGLRLIYFSYDVKMKEKGDIPEGYSVSREKKERFSLILESASTNQTSMYLCASSSAVGPMSSYEQYFGPGTRLTVT.